The 28 T cell receptor beta chains below come from one sample, sequenced in a study of radiation and T cells in renal cell carcinoma. Indicated treatment: treatment-naive control, cytoreductive nephrectomy. Repertoires were generated with immunoSEQ multiplex PCR, while TCRdb's copy carries only in-frame clones and drops some. The sample includes about 16,000 clones, 62% of them seen just once. The sample in question was tumor tissue, obtained from a patient whose treatment was nephrectomy without radiotherapy. The receptor source for this set is a man in his 60s with renal cell carcinoma.

Judged by abundance, this clone is large (0.1 to 1%). Written as DNA, the CDR3 is TGTGCCAGCAAGAGAAATAGCCAGGGGAGACTCTACGAGCAGTACTTC. Its translation is CASKRNSQGRLYEQYF. The chain recombines TRBV28 with TRBJ2-7, with D tentatively TRBD1 (6 bases). This CDR3 has 16 residues. Looked up from germline, CDR1 is MDHEN and CDR2 is SYDVKM. The germline V and J ends were trimmed by 7 bases and 3 bases, with 22 bases remaining between them.

The rearrangement joins TRBV21-1 to TRBJ1-1. TRBV21-1 is designated a pseudogene. The CDR3 is made up of 16 amino acids. CDR3 sequence reads: CASNRIGRGGWTEAFF. CDR3 nucleotides: TGTGCCAGCAATCGGATTGGCAGGGGAGGATGGACTGAAGCTTTCTTT.

The chain's CDR3 is CASSQGESTNEKLFF. The CDR3 region has the DNA TGCGCCAGCAGTCAGGGGGAGTCGACTAATGAAAAACTGTTTTTT. The chain is built from TRBV5-1 and TRBJ1-4; 7 bases agree with TRBD1. Germline V gives CDR1 SGHRS, CDR2 YFSETQ. The CDR3 is 15 residues long. V dropped 5 bases and J dropped 2; count of bases not matched to a gene: 6.

Notes on this clone: The sample has other DNA sequences that encode this CDR3 too. The chain combines TRBV6-5 with TRBJ1-2; D perhaps matches TRBD1 (5 bases). V was shortened by 2 bases and J by 5 bases, with 6 bases between the two germline ends. CDR3 length equals 12 residues. Germline V gene lookup returns CDR1 MNHEY and CDR2 SVGAGI. The CDR3 spells CASSYGGYGYTF. CDR3 DNA: TGTGCCAGCAGTTACGGGGGTTATGGCTACACCTTC.

V is TRBV4-1 and J is TRBJ2-7, with 7 nucleotides matching TRBD1. Germline trimming cut 5 bases from V and 5 bases from J; bases unmatched to any gene: 9. The CDR3 extends over 14 amino acids. The germline gives CDR1 MGHRA, CDR2 YSYEKL. The CDR3 reads CASSERQGGDEQYF. The CDR3 DNA sequence: TGCGCCAGCAGCGAGAGACAGGGTGGAGACGAGCAGTACTTC.

The chain couples TRBV7-9 to TRBJ2-1; 8 nucleotides align to TRBD1. The CDR3 contains 15 residues. The trim removed 1 base at V and 6 bases at J, leaving 5 bases unmatched. CDR1 is SEHNR and CDR2 is FQNEAQ in the germline V gene (reference sequence). The CDR3 DNA reads as TGTGCCAGCAGCTTAGGGACAGGGTCGATCAATGAGCAGTTCTTC. It encodes CASSLGTGSINEQFF.

This clone was found a few times. The chain uses TRBV5-4 and TRBJ1-2; D is undetermined. The CDR3 spans 16 residues. From germline, CDR1 is SGHNT and CDR2 YYREEE (reference sequence). V shed 2 bases and J shed 0 bases, with 14 bases lying between them. The CDR3 nucleotides read TGTGCCAGCAGCTTCCTCCAGAGGACCGCTAACTATGGCTACACCTTC. Translating gives CASSFLQRTANYGYTF.

This chain links TRBV5-1 with TRBJ2-3, with D possibly matching TRBD1 (5 bases). V was cut by 0 bases and J by 4 bases, with 15 bases left in between. The CDR3 contains 16 residues. Germline CDR1 and CDR2: SGHRS and YFSETQ. The CDR3 spells CASSLVSDNAPDTQYF. Here the CDR3 DNA reads TGCGCCAGCAGCTTGGTCTCGGACAACGCCCCAGATACGCAGTATTTT.

The rearrangement joins TRBV7-8 to TRBJ1-4, with 8 bases identical to TRBD1. Germline V lookup: CDR1 SGHVS, CDR2 FQNEAQ. V dropped 1 base and J dropped 8; count of bases not matched to a gene: 3. CDR3 length equals 14 residues. CDR3 in DNA: TGTGCCAGCAGCTTAGGGACAGGGAGAGAAAAACTGTTTTTT. Translated: CASSLGTGREKLFF. The whole variable domain, filled in from reference TRBV7-8 and TRBJ1-4, reads GAGVSQSPRYKVAKRGQDVALRCDPISGHVSLFWYQQALGQGPEFLTYFQNEAQLDKSGLPSDRFFAERPEGSVSTLKIQRTQQEDSAVYLCASSLGTGREKLFFGSGTQLSVL.

The V call is TRBV27, the J call TRBJ2-7; TRBD1 is a possible D gene (6 bases). The CDR3 spans 14 residues. Trimming took 3 bases from V and 4 from J, leaving 13 bases between them. CDR1 is MNHEY and CDR2 is SMNVEV in the germline V gene (reference sequence). The CDR3 region is CASSFLDSSYEQYF. The CDR3 coding sequence is TGTGCCAGCAGTTTTTTGGACAGTAGTTACGAGCAGTACTTC.

V usage is TRBV27 and J usage is TRBJ2-1; 7 bases match TRBD2. The CDR3 covers 15 residues. The trim removed 6 bases at V and 7 bases at J, leaving 12 bases unmatched. Germline values: CDR1 MNHEY, CDR2 SMNVEV (reference sequence). CDR3 sequence (DNA): TGTGCCAGCAGCCCCCTGGGGGGGAGAGGTAATGAGCAGTTCTTC. This gives the protein CASSPLGGRGNEQFF.

The chain has TRBV7-2 and TRBJ2-7; 12 nucleotides line up with TRBD1. The CDR3 sequence is 18 residues long. Germline values: CDR1 SGHTA, CDR2 FQGNSA. V lost 5 bases to trimming and J lost 5 bases; unmatched junction nucleotides: 16. The CDR3 spells CASSPQIGGTGGMNEQYF. The CDR3 coding sequence is TGTGCCAGCAGCCCACAAATAGGCGGGACAGGGGGCATGAACGAGCAGTACTTC. Together with reference TRBV7-2 and TRBJ2-7, the CDR3 gives the full variable domain: GAGVSQSPSNKVTEKGKDVELRCDPISGHTALYWYRQSLGQGLEFLIYFQGNSAPDKSGLPSDRFSAERTGGSVSTLTIQRTQQEDSAVYLCASSPQIGGTGGMNEQYFGPGTRLTVT.

With respect to this clone: Its ends do not fully match the called genes, so a read error is possible. The chain recombines TRBV2 with TRBJ2-5, with 7 bases identical to TRBD2. The germline CDR1 and CDR2 sequences are SNHLY and FYNNEI. The CDR3 has 15 amino acids. The CDR3 DNA sequence: TGTGCCAGCAGGGAAGGGGCTAGCGGCCAAGAGACCCAGTACTTC. It is translated as CASREGASGQETQYF.

The chain has TRBV27 and TRBJ2-1; D not certain. V lost 5 bases to trimming and J lost 9 bases, with 14 bases between them. The CDR3 loop spans 13 amino acids. Looked up from germline, CDR1 is MNHEY and CDR2 is SMNVEV (reference sequence). This CDR3 reads CASSPGWGFEQFF. The CDR3 DNA sequence: TGTGCCAGCAGTCCAGGCTGGGGTTTTGAGCAGTTCTTC.

The J gene is TRBJ2-5, the V gene TRBV27; possible D gene TRBD2, 7 bases. The germline V gene has CDR1 MNHEY and CDR2 SMNVEV (reference sequence). V was pared by 5 bases and J by 5 bases, with 15 bases between. The CDR3 runs to 14 residues. The CDR3 protein is CASSSSRGGETQYF. The CDR3 DNA follows: TGTGCCAGCAGTAGCTCAAGGGGGGGGGAGACCCAGTACTTC.

This chain uses TRBV6-5 with TRBJ2-7; 9 bases match TRBD1. The junction had 7 bases not matched to a gene; V was cut back by 5 bases and J by 5 bases. This CDR3 is 14 amino acids long. Germline V gene sequence: CDR1 MNHEY, CDR2 SVGAGI. The CDR3 spells CASSTGTGIHEQYF. The DNA for the CDR3 is TGTGCCAGCAGTACCGGGACAGGGATCCACGAGCAGTACTTC.

The chain recombines TRBV6-5 with TRBJ2-1; 11 bases match TRBD2. The CDR3 length is 15 residues. Germline CDR1 MNHEY, CDR2 SVGAGI. The V and J ends lost 10 bases and 8 bases, in that order; junction bases with no gene match: 13. In DNA form, the CDR3 reads TGTGCCACAAATATAGCGGGAGGGCTTGGTGATGAGCAGTTCTTC. As protein: CATNIAGGLGDEQFF.

The chain has TRBV7-9 and TRBJ1-5, with D unresolved. This CDR3 comprises 14 residues. Trimming cost V 3 bases and J 5 bases, with 11 bases left between them. CDR1 and CDR2 from the germline V gene are SEHNR and FQNEAQ (reference sequence). The CDR3 spells CASSFNPEDQPQHF. The CDR3 nucleotides are TGTGCCAGCAGCTTTAACCCCGAAGATCAGCCCCAGCATTTT.

The chain couples TRBV4-1 to TRBJ2-2, with 9 bases matching TRBD1. CDR3 length: 20 residues. CDR1 is MGHRA and CDR2 is YSYEKL in the germline V gene. V lost 4 bases to trimming and J lost 2 bases; unmatched junction nucleotides: 17. This chain's CDR3 is CASSPRGGTGGPTNTGELFF. CDR3 bases: TGCGCCAGCAGCCCCCGTGGAGGAACAGGGGGCCCGACTAACACCGGGGAGCTGTTTTTT.

The chain employs TRBV5-1 and TRBJ2-1; 8 bases are shared with TRBD2. V was clipped by 4 bases and J by 4 bases; unmatched bases: 4. Germline CDR1 SGHRS, CDR2 YFSETQ. The length of the CDR3 is 14 residues. The CDR3 loop reads CASSEGTSYNEQFF. The CDR3 DNA reads TGCGCCAGCAGCGAAGGGACTAGTTACAATGAGCAGTTCTTC. Together with reference TRBV5-1 and TRBJ2-1, the CDR3 gives the full variable domain: KAGVTQTPRYLIKTRGQQVTLSCSPISGHRSVSWYQQTPGQGLQFLFEYFSETQRNKGNFPGRFSGRQFSNSRSEMNVSTLELGDSALYLCASSEGTSYNEQFFGPGTRLTVL.

The chain links TRBV5-1 to TRBJ2-7; perhaps TRBD1 as D (6 bases). The CDR3 covers 14 residues. V was trimmed by 2 bases and J by 3 bases, leaving 12 bases between them. The germline V gene has CDR1 SGHRS and CDR2 YFSETQ. In nucleotides, the CDR3 is TGCGCCAGCAGCTTTACAGGGCCAGGCTACGAGCAGTACTTC. Encoded protein: CASSFTGPGYEQYF.

The chain carries TRBV6-5 and TRBJ2-2, with D possibly matching TRBD2 (5 bases). The CDR3 extends over 15 amino acids. Deletions cut 2 bases from V and 5 bases from J, with 12 bases between. Germline loops: CDR1 MNHEY, CDR2 SVGAGI. The CDR3: CASSYRTLGTGELFF. In DNA form, the CDR3 reads TGTGCCAGCAGTTACCGAACACTAGGAACCGGGGAGCTGTTTTTT.

The chain combines TRBV5-1 with TRBJ1-2, with TRBD1 matching over 9 bases. The CDR3 is made up of 16 amino acids. CDR1 and CDR2 (germline): SGHRS, YFSETQ. V trimming: 0 bases; J trimming: 6 bases; junction bases outside the gene matches: 9. For the CDR3, the DNA is TGCGCCAGCAGCTTGGAGGACAGGGGAGGTGTAAATGGCTACACCTTC. This encodes CASSLEDRGGVNGYTF.

J is TRBJ2-5 and V is TRBV5-6, with D unresolved. Germline V lookup: CDR1 SGHDT, CDR2 YYEEEE. CDR3 length: 14 amino acids. The V and J ends lost 0 bases and 4 bases respectively, with 10 bases between them. The CDR3 loop is CASSLGRQSETQYF. The CDR3 bases are TGTGCCAGCAGCTTGGGCAGGCAGTCAGAGACCCAGTACTTC.

The chain links TRBV6-1 to TRBJ1-5, with a tentative D call TRBD1 (5 bases). This CDR3 has 15 residues. CDR1 MNHNS and CDR2 SASEGT come from the germline V gene. The ends were cut back, 5 bases at V and 3 bases at J, with 14 bases in the middle. DNA for the CDR3: TGTGCCAGCAGTCGATCTGACAGTTTCAATCAGCCCCAGCATTTT. It codes for CASSRSDSFNQPQHF.

V usage is TRBV14 and J usage is TRBJ2-3, with D possibly TRBD2 on 5 matching bases. The length of the CDR3 is 14 residues. The germline gives CDR1 SGHDN, CDR2 FVKESK. The V end was cut by 2 bases, the J end by 2 bases, with 8 bases between. CDR3 residues: CASSQWTLTDTQYF. The CDR3 DNA reads as TGTGCCAGCAGCCAATGGACTCTCACAGATACGCAGTATTTT. Based on the CDR3 plus reference TRBV14 and TRBJ2-3, the full variable domain is EAGVTQFPSHSVIEKGQTVTLRCDPISGHDNLYWYRRVMGKEIKFLLHFVKESKQDESGMPNNRFLAERTGGTYSTLKVQPAELEDSGVYFCASSQWTLTDTQYFGPGTRLTVL.

The J gene is TRBJ1-2, the V gene TRBV6-5; D is uncertain. Germline assignment: CDR1 MNHEY and CDR2 SVGAGI. The CDR3 consists of 14 residues. V was shortened by 6 bases and J by 0 bases, with 11 bases between the two germline ends. The CDR3 DNA is TGTGCCAGCAGCGATCACCGAACTAACTATGGCTACACCTTC. Translating it yields CASSDHRTNYGYTF.

This chain connects TRBV7-2 to TRBJ2-1, with TRBD2 as a possible D gene (6 bases). In germline, CDR1 is SGHTA, CDR2 FQGNSA. Trimming stripped 0 bases from V and 7 bases from J, with 10 bases between. This CDR3 spans 14 amino acids. Written as DNA, the CDR3 is TGTGCCAGCAGCTTAGCCGGGGGATTAAATGAGCAGTTCTTC. Amino acid sequence: CASSLAGGLNEQFF.